This T cell receptor (beta chain) emerged from a study of CD8+ T cells in alopecia areata. The wider study: Twice daily, treated patients received 5 to 10 mg of oral tofacitinib. Broader study findings: TCR sharing was clearer in mice than between patients, perhaps partly owing to patient HLA diversity.

With regard to this clone: Its antigen is unidentified.

Peripheral blood samples and lesional scalp punch biopsies were obtained from alopecia areata patients. In each case, RNA was isolated and then reverse transcribed into cDNA as the sequencing template. TCRdb keeps only in-frame clones here, not all; method: immunoSEQ multiplex PCR. This sample has 200,000 to 250,000 clones; around 62% occur once, and the top ten carry roughly 0.47%. Germline loops: CDR1 MNHEY, CDR2 SMNVEV (reference sequence). CDR3 length: 13 residues. Trimming stripped 9 bases from V and 2 bases from J, with 13 bases between. V and J are TRBV27 and TRBJ1-2; the D is unclear. This TCR was sampled from a human donor with alopecia areata. The material was CD4+ T cells sorted from blood, obtained at week 0. CDR3 sequence reads: CASGWVGNYGYTF. In nucleotides, the CDR3 is TGTGCCAGTGGGTGGGTCGGAAACTATGGCTACACCTTC.